Shown below are 8 T cell receptor beta chains from a single sample sequenced in a study of cytotoxic CD8 clonotypes in ibrutinib-treated CLL. The assay was immunoSEQ multiplex PCR, and TCRdb's table has in-frame clones only and misses some. The table includes some 120,000 clones, around 80% detected once. The sequenced sample was PBMCs, obtained after 24 months of ibrutinib treatment. Receptors were obtained from a human donor with chronic lymphocytic leukemia.

The rearrangement joins TRBV5-1 to TRBJ2-1; 9 bases are shared with TRBD1. The germline V gene has CDR1 SGHRS and CDR2 YFSETQ. The CDR3 runs 15 residues. J was trimmed by 7 bases and V by 3 bases; bases with no gene match: 8. The CDR3 loop reads CASSSSGQGFNEQFF. CDR3 in DNA: TGCGCCAGCAGCTCCTCGGGACAGGGTTTTAATGAGCAGTTCTTC.

The rearrangement uses TRBV10-3 and TRBJ1-1, with no clear D. The length of the CDR3 is 13 residues. V was trimmed by 3 bases and J by 6 bases, leaving 11 bases between them. CDR1 is ENHRY and CDR2 is SYGVKD in the germline V gene. The CDR3 loop is CAISEREIAEAFF. DNA of the CDR3: TGTGCCATCAGTGAAAGGGAGATAGCTGAAGCTTTCTTT.

This clone was seen once. The chain carries TRBV2 and TRBJ1-5; 9 bases line up with TRBD1. The CDR3 totals 15 residues. The V gene's germline CDR1 is SNHLY and CDR2 FYNNEI. The junction had 6 bases not matched to a gene; V was cut back by 6 bases and J by 3 bases. The CDR3 region is CASRSTGGHNQPQHF. The CDR3 bases are TGTGCCAGCAGATCCACAGGGGGCCACAATCAGCCCCAGCATTTT.

The chain combines TRBV5-1 with TRBJ2-3; weak D call: TRBD2 (6 bases). The V gene's germline CDR1 is SGHRS and CDR2 YFSETQ. V lost 2 bases, J lost 3 bases, and 16 bases lay in between. This CDR3 spans 16 amino acids. CDR3 protein: CASSFGTGVSTDTQYF. The CDR3 nucleotides are TGCGCCAGCAGCTTTGGGACGGGGGTTTCAACAGATACGCAGTATTTT.

The V call is TRBV6-1, the J call TRBJ2-2; D gene ambiguous. The CDR3 has 14 amino acids. CDR1 is MNHNS, CDR2 SASEGT, per germline. Trimming removed 6 bases from V and 1 base from J, with 9 bases in between. The CDR3 coding sequence is TGTGCCAGCAGCGGCGTTTGGAACACCGGGGAGCTGTTTTTT. Protein: CASSGVWNTGELFF.

The chain uses TRBV6-5 and TRBJ2-3; 10 nucleotides match TRBD2. This CDR3 region has 16 residues. Unmatched junction bases numbered 2, after V lost 0 bases and J lost 2 bases. Germline V gene data show CDR1 as MNHEY and CDR2 as SVGAGI. CDR3 sequence: CASSYSSGGNTDTQYF. DNA of the CDR3: TGTGCCAGCAGTTACTCTAGCGGGGGGAACACAGATACGCAGTATTTT.

Regarding this clone: An end of the junction differs from the germline gene, which may be a read error. This sequence joins TRBV20-1 and TRBJ1-6; D not resolved. This CDR3 comprises 11 residues. Germline V lookup: CDR1 DFQATT, CDR2 SNEGSKA (reference sequence). The CDR3 nucleotides are TGCAGTGGGAACAGCCCCGCGGGTTTTCTCTTT. Its protein product is CSGNSPAGFLF.

V is TRBV25-1 and J is TRBJ1-1, with D possibly matching TRBD1 (6 bases). The CDR3 has 15 amino acids. Germline loops: CDR1 MGHDK, CDR2 SYGVNS. Deletions cut 4 bases from V and 1 base from J, with 13 bases between. CDR3 DNA sequence: TGTGCCAGCAGTGCAAGGGGGGTTTCGAACACTGAAGCTTTCTTT. Amino acid sequence: CASSARGVSNTEAFF.